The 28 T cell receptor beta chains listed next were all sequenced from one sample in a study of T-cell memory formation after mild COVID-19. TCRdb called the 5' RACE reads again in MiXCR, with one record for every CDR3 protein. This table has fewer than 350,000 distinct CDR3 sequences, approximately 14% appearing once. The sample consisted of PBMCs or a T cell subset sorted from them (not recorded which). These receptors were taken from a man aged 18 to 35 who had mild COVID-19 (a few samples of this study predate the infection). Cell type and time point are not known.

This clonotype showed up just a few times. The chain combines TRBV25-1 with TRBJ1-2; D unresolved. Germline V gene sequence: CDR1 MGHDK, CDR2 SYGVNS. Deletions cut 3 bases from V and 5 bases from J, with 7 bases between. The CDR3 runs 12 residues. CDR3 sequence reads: CASSEPGYGYTF. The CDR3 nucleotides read TGTGCCAGCAGTGAGCCAGGATATGGCTACACCTTC.

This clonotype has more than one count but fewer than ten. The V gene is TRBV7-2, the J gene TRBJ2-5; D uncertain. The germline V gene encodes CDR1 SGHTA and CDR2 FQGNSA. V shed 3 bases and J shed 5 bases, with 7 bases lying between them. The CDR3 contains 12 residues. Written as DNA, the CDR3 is TGTGCCAGCAGCTTCATCGGGGAGACCCAGTACTTC. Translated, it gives CASSFIGETQYF.

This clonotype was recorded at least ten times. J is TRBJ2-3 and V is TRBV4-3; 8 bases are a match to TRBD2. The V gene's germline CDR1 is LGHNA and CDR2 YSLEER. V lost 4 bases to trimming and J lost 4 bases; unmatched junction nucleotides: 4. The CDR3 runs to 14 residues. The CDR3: CASSRSSGADTQYF. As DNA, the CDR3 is TGCGCCAGCAGCCGAAGTAGCGGGGCAGATACGCAGTATTTT.

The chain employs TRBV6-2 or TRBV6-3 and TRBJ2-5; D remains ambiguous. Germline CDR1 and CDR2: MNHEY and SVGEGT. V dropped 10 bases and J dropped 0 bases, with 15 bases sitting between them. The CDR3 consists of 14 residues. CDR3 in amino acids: CATLGDMYQETQYF. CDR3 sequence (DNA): TGTGCCACCCTTGGCGACATGTACCAAGAGACCCAGTACTTC.

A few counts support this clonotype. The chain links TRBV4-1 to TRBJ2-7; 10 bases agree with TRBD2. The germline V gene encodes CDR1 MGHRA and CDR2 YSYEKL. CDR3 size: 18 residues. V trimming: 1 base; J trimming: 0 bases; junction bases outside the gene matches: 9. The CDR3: CASSQAITSGVSSYEQYF. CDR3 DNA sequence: TGCGCCAGCAGCCAAGCTATTACTAGCGGGGTGAGCTCCTACGAGCAGTACTTC.

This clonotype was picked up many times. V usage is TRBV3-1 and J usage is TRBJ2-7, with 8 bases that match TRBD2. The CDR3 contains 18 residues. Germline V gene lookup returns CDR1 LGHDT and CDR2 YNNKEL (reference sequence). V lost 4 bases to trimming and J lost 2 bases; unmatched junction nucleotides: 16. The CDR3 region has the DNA TGTGCCAGCAGCCCCCTAAGGATTCGGAGCGGGGGTGCCTACGAGCAGTACTTC. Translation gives CASSPLRIRSGGAYEQYF.

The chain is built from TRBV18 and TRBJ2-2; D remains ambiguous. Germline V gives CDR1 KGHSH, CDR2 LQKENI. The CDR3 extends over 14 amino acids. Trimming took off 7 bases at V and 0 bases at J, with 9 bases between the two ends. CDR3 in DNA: TGTGCCAGCTTTACCAGAACGAACACCGGGGAGCTGTTTTTT. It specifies CASFTRTNTGELFF. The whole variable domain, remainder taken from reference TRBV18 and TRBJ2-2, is NAGVMQNPRHLVRRRGQEARLRCSPMKGHSHVYWYRQLPEEGLKFMVYLQKENIIDESGMPKERFSAEFPKEGPSILRIQQVVRGDSAAYFCASFTRTNTGELFFGEGSRLTVL.

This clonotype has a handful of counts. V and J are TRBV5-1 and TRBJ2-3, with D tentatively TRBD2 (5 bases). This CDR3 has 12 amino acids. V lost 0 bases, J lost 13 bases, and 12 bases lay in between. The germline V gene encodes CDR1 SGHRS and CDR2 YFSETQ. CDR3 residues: CASSLDREPEYF. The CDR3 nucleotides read TGCGCCAGCAGCTTGGATCGGGAACCGGAGTATTTT.

The chain's CDR3 is CATMPRGQPQHF. CDR3 DNA sequence: TGTGCCACCATGCCCCGGGGTCAGCCCCAGCATTTT. The V call is TRBV6-2 or TRBV6-3, the J call TRBJ1-5; no firm D call. The CDR3 contains 12 residues. From germline, CDR1 is MNHEY and CDR2 SVGEGT. The V and J ends lost 10 bases and 6 bases respectively, with 13 bases between them.

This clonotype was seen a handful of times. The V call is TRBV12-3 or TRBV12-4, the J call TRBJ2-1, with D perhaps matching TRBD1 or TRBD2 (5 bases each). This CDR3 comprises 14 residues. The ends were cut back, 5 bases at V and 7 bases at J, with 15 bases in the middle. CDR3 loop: CASSPVLGTNEQFF. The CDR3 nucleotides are TGTGCCAGCAGTCCCGTACTCGGGACGAATGAGCAGTTCTTC.

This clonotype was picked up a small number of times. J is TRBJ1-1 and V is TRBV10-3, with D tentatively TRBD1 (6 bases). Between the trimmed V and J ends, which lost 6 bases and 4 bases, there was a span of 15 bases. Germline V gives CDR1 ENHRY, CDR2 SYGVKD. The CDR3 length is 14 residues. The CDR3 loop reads CAIRGDKSRTEAFF. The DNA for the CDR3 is TGTGCCATCAGGGGGGACAAGAGCCGCACTGAAGCTTTCTTT.

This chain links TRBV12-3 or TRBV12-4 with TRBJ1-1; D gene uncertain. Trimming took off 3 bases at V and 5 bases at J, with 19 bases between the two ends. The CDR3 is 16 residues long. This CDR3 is CASSLRRSNRRTEAFF. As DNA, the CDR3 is TGTGCCAGCAGTTTGAGGAGAAGCAATCGTCGAACTGAAGCTTTCTTT.

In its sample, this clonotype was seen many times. This CDR3 is CASSWTPVTDTQYF. As DNA, the CDR3 is TGCGCCAGCAGCTGGACTCCTGTCACAGATACGCAGTATTTT. V is TRBV5-1 and J is TRBJ2-3; D is possibly TRBD2 (5 bases). The V gene's germline CDR1 is SGHRS and CDR2 YFSETQ. V gave up 3 bases and J gave up 2 bases, with 10 bases separating them. The CDR3 length is 14 residues. The whole variable domain, remainder taken from reference TRBV5-1 and TRBJ2-3, is KAGVTQTPRYLIKTRGQQVTLSCSPISGHRSVSWYQQTPGQGLQFLFEYFSETQRNKGNFPGRFSGRQFSNSRSEMNVSTLELGDSALYLCASSWTPVTDTQYFGPGTRLTVL.

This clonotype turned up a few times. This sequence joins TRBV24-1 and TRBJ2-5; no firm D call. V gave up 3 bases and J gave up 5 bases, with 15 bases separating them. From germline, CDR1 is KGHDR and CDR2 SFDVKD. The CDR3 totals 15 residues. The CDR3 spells CATSDTASGTETQYF. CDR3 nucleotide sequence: TGTGCCACCAGTGATACCGCGTCGGGTACGGAGACCCAGTACTTC.

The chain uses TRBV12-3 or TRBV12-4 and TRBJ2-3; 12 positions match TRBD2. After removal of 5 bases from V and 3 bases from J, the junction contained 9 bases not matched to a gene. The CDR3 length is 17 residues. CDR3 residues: CASSTYGLAGMTDTQYF. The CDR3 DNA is TGTGCCAGCAGTACGTACGGACTAGCGGGGATGACAGATACGCAGTATTTT.

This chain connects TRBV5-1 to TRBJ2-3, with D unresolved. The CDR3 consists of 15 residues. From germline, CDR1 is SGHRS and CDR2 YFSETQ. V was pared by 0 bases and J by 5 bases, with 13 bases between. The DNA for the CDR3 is TGCGCCAGCAGCTTGGAGCACCCATCAGGAGATACGCAGTATTTT. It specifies CASSLEHPSGDTQYF.

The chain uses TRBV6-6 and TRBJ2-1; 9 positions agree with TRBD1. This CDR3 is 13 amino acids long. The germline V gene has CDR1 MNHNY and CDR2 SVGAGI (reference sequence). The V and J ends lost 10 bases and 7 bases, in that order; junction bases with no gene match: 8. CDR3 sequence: CATGTGWINEQFF. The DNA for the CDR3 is TGTGCCACCGGGACAGGGTGGATTAATGAGCAGTTCTTC.

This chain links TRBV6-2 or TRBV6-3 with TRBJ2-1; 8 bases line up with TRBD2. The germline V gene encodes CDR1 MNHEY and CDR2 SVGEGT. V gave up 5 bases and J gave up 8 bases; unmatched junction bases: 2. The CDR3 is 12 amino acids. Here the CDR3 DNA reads TGTGCCAGCAGTCACGGGGGGGATGAGCAGTTCTTC. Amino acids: CASSHGGDEQFF.

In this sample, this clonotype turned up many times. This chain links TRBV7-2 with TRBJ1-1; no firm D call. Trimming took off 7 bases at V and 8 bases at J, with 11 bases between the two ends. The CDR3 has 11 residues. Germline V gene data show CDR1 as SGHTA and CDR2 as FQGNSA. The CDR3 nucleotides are TGTGCCAGCACCCCCGGCAGAGAAGCTTTCTTT. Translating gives CASTPGREAFF.

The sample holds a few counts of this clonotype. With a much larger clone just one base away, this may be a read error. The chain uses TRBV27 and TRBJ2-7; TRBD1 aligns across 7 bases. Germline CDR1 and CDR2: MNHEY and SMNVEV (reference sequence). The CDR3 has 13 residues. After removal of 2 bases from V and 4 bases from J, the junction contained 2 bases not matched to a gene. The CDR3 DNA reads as TGTGCCAGCAGTTTAGGACAGGTTTACGAGCAGTACTTC. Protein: CASSLGQVYEQYF.

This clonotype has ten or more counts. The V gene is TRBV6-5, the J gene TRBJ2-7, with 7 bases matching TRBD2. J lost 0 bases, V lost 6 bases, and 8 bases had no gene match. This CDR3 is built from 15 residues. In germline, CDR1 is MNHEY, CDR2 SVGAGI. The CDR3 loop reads CASRSPGGSSYEQYF. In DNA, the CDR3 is TGTGCCAGCAGGTCCCCCGGGGGGAGCTCCTACGAGCAGTACTTC.

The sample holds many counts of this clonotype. The chain's CDR3 is CASSERTQNTEAFF. DNA for the CDR3: TGTGCCAGCAGTGAAAGGACACAGAACACTGAAGCTTTCTTT. The chain couples TRBV6-1 to TRBJ1-1; D is possibly TRBD1 (5 bases). Per germline, CDR1 MNHNS and CDR2 SASEGT. V lost 2 bases and J 1 base, leaving 8 bases between the germline ends. This CDR3 contains 14 residues.

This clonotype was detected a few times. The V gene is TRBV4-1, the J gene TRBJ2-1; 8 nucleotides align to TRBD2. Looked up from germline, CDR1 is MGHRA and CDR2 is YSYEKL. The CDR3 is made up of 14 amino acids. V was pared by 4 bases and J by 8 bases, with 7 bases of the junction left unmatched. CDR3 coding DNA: TGCGCCAGCAGCCCGGGACTAGGTTATGATGAGCAGTTCTTC. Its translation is CASSPGLGYDEQFF.

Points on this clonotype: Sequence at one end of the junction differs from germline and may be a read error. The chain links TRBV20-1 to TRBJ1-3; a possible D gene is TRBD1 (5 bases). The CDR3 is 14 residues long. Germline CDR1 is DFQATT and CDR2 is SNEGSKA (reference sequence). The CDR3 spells CSARLTASGNTICF. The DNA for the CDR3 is TGCAGTGCTCGCCTGACAGCCTCTGGAAACACCATATGTTTT.

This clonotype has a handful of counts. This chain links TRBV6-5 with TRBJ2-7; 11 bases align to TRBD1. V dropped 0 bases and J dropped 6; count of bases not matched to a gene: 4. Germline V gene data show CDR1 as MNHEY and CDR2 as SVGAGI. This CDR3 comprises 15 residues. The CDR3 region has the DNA TGTGCCAGCAGTTACTCGTGGACAGGGGGCCGCGAGCAGTACTTC. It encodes CASSYSWTGGREQYF.

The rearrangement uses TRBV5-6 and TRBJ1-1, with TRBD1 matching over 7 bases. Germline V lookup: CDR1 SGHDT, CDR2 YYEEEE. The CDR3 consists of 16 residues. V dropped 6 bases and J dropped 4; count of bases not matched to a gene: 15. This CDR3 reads CASNAEGAGPLTEAFF. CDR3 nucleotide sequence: TGTGCCAGCAACGCGGAGGGGGCGGGTCCCCTCACTGAAGCTTTCTTT.

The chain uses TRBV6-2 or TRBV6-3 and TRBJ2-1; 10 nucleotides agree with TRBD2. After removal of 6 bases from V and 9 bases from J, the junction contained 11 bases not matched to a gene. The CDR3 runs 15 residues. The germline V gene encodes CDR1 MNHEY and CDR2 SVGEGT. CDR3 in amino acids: CASSESGGVWGEQFF. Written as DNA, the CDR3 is TGTGCCAGCAGCGAGAGCGGGGGGGTCTGGGGTGAGCAGTTCTTC.

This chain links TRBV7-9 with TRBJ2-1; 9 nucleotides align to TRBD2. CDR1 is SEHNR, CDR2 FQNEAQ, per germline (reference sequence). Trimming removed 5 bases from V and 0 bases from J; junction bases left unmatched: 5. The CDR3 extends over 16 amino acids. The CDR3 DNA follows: TGTGCCAGCAGCAATAGCGGGGGAAGCTCCTACAATGAGCAGTTCTTC. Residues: CASSNSGGSSYNEQFF. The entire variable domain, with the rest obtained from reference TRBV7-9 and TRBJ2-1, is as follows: DTGVSQNPRHKITKRGQNVTFRCDPISEHNRLYWYRQTLGQGPEFLTYFQNEAQLEKSRLLSDRFSAERPKGSFSTLEIQRTEQGDSAMYLCASSNSGGSSYNEQFFGPGTRLTVL.